The T cell receptor (beta chain) described here comes from a study of cytomegalovirus exposure and HLA in healthy donors. Study-wide findings and caveats: HLA alleles showed associations with some 17,000 TCR beta sequences in a later analysis, at a 0.05 false discovery rate.

Remarks on this clone: Its specificity is unknown.

The primer mix had 60 Vbeta and 13 Jbeta primers. Assay: immunoSEQ multiplex PCR; the TCRdb copy retains only in-frame clones and omits some. The sample yields under 250,000 clones, more than 75% seen once. The CDR3 contains 15 residues. J lost 4 bases, V lost 7 bases, and 6 bases had no gene match. Per germline, CDR1 LNHDA and CDR2 SQIVND (reference sequence). It was healthy bone marrow donors who served as donors. There were likely unrecorded immune exposures, though donors were nominally healthy when sampled. The rearrangement joins TRBV19 to TRBJ2-3; 12 positions agree with TRBD2. The sequenced sample was PBMCs. The source is a woman in her forties in good health and CMV-seronegative. The CDR3 DNA follows: TGTGCCAGTACTTCGACTAGCGGGAGCTCAGATACGCAGTATTTT. Protein product: CASTSTSGSSDTQYF.